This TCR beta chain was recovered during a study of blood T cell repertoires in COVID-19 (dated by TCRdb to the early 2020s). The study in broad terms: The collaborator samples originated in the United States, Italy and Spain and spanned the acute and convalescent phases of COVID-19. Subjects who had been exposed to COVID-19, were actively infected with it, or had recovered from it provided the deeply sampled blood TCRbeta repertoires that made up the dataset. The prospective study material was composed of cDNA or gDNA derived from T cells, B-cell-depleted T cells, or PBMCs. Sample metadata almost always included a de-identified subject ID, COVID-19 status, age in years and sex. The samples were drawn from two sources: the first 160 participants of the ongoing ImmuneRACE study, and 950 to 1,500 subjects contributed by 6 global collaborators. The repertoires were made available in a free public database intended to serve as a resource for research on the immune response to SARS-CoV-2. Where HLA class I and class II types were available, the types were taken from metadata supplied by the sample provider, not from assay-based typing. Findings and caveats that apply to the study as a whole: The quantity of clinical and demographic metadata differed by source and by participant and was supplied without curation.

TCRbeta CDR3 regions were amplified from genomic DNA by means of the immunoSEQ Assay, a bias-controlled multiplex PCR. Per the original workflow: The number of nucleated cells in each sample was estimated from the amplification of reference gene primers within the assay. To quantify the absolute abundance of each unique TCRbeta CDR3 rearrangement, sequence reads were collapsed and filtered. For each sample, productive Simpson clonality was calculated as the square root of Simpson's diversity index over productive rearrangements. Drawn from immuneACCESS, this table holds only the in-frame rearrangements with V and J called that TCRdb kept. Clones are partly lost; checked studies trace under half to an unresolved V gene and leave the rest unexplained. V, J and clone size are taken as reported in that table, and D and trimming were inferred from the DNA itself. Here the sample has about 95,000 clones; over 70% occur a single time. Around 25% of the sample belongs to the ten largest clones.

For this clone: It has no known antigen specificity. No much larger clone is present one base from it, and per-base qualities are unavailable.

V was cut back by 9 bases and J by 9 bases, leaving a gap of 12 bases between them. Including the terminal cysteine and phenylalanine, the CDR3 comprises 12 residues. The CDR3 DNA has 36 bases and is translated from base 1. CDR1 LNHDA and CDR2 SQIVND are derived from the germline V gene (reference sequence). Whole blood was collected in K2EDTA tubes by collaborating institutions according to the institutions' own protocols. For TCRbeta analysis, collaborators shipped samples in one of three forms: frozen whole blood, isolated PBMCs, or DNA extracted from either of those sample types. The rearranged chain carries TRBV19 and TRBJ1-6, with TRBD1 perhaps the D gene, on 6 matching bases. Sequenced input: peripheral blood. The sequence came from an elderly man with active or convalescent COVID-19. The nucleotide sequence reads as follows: TGTGCCAGCGGACAGCTTCCTTCACCCCTCCACTTT. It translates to CASGQLPSPLHF.